One sample yielded the 27 T cell receptor beta chains listed below, sequenced in a study of shared clonotypes between healthy human individuals. TCRdb's copy holds only in-frame clones and misses some; the assay was immunoSEQ multiplex PCR. The table lists roughly 1,100,000 clones, about 77% of them singletons. The specimen was memory CD4+ T cells sorted from blood. Noted subset: CD45RA-negative fraction. The source of these receptors is a man younger than 30 in good health.

A note on this clone: Other DNA sequences in the sample encode the same CDR3. The chain is built from TRBV6-6 and TRBJ2-3; D gene unclear. V was shortened by 6 bases and J by 1 base, with 5 bases between the two germline ends. CDR1 MNHNY and CDR2 SVGAGI come from the germline V gene (reference sequence). CDR3 size: 12 residues. This CDR3 is CASSRGTDTQYF. The CDR3 DNA follows: TGTGCCAGCAGCCGCGGCACAGATACGCAGTATTTT.

The chain has TRBV10-1 and TRBJ2-3; TRBD2 is a possible D gene (6 bases). Germline V gene sequence: CDR1 WNHNN, CDR2 SYGVQD (reference sequence). V was cut by 3 bases and J by 0 bases, with 7 bases left in between. CDR3 length equals 14 residues. As DNA, the CDR3 is TGCGCCAGCAGTGACAGCGGGAGCACAGATACGCAGTATTTT. Protein product: CASSDSGSTDTQYF.

This rearrangement joins TRBV5-5 to TRBJ1-5; a possible D gene is TRBD1 (5 bases). Germline loops: CDR1 SGHKS, CDR2 YYEKEE (reference sequence). The CDR3 contains 14 residues. V lost 4 bases and J 4 bases, leaving 12 bases between the germline ends. The CDR3 DNA reads as TGTGCCAGCAGCCGCTGGGGGGGGAATCAGCCCCAGCATTTT. Protein: CASSRWGGNQPQHF.

The gene calls are TRBV2 and TRBJ1-1, with a tentative D call TRBD1 (6 bases). Germline lookup yields CDR1 SNHLY and CDR2 FYNNEI. The CDR3 spans 14 residues. The V and J ends lost 6 bases and 0 bases respectively, with 11 bases between them. CDR3 in DNA: TGTGCCAGCAGAGACGACAGGTTGAACACTGAAGCTTTCTTT. Protein product: CASRDDRLNTEAFF.

This chain links TRBV10-1 with TRBJ2-1; 10 bases align to TRBD2. This CDR3 spans 15 amino acids. J was trimmed by 1 base and V by 3 bases; bases with no gene match: 0. CDR1 and CDR2 (germline): WNHNN, SYGVQD (reference sequence). The CDR3 DNA is TGCGCCAGCAGTGATAGCGGGGGGTCCTACAATGAGCAGTTCTTC. Translating it yields CASSDSGGSYNEQFF.

The rearrangement joins TRBV9 to TRBJ2-5; weak D call: TRBD2 (6 bases). This CDR3 comprises 15 residues. Between the trimmed V and J ends, which lost 4 bases and 2 bases, there was a span of 15 bases. The germline CDR1 and CDR2 sequences are SGDLS and YYNGEE. As DNA, the CDR3 is TGTGCCAGCAGCCTCACCGGGGGTCCTCAAGAGACCCAGTACTTC. Translation gives CASSLTGGPQETQYF.

The rearrangement uses TRBV28 and TRBJ2-4, with D perhaps TRBD1 or TRBD2 (5 bases each). Trimming removed 5 bases at V and 0 bases at J, with 20 bases between. The CDR3 covers 18 residues. From germline, CDR1 is MDHEN and CDR2 SYDVKM. The DNA of the CDR3 is TGTGCCAGCAGTCGGGACCCGAAAGTACCATCAGCCAAAAACATTCAGTACTTC. Protein: CASSRDPKVPSAKNIQYF.

The rearrangement links TRBV10-3 to TRBJ1-6, with 8 bases lining up with TRBD1. V shed 3 bases, J shed 14 bases, and the junction held 15 bases outside the gene matches. Looked up from germline, CDR1 is ENHRY and CDR2 is SYGVKD. The CDR3 contains 16 residues. The CDR3, as DNA: TGTGCCATCAGTGACCGACTACAGGGGGACCTGAGGGCCCTCCACTTT. Protein: CAISDRLQGDLRALHF.

The CDR3 DNA sequence: TGTGCCAGCAGCGTAGGGATGGGCGGCTACGAGCAGTACTTC. This codes for CASSVGMGGYEQYF. V gene TRBV9 combines with J gene TRBJ2-7; D gene ambiguous. Germline CDR1 SGDLS, CDR2 YYNGEE. The CDR3 is 14 amino acids. The V end was cut by 0 bases, the J end by 3 bases, with 10 bases between.

Turning to this clone: At the DNA level, this CDR3 is encoded by other sequences in the same sample as well. The chain links TRBV28 to TRBJ1-1; no definite D call. The CDR3 spans 12 residues. Trimming left V 3 bases short and J 4 bases short, with 6 bases between. Germline loops: CDR1 MDHEN, CDR2 SYDVKM. The CDR3 DNA reads as TGTGCCAGCAGTTTCAGCGTCACTGAAGCTTTCTTT. Protein sequence: CASSFSVTEAFF.

This clone was found a few times. V and J are TRBV2 and TRBJ2-7, with a tentative D call TRBD1 (6 bases). With 1 base removed from V and 1 base from J, the gap between germline ends came to 11 bases. The CDR3 extends over 15 amino acids. CDR1 is SNHLY and CDR2 is FYNNEI in the germline V gene. In DNA, the CDR3 is TGTGCCAGCAGTGAAGACAGGGTTAGTTCCTACGAGCAGTACTTC. Translation: CASSEDRVSSYEQYF.

In its sample, this clone was seen a few times. The rearrangement uses TRBV11-2 and TRBJ2-2; TRBD1 might be the D (6 bases). V was cut by 4 bases and J by 4 bases, with 13 bases left in between. Germline CDR1 reads SGHAT; CDR2 reads FQNNGV. CDR3 length: 15 residues. The CDR3: CASSSLRTVTGELFF. CDR3 sequence (DNA): TGTGCCAGCAGCTCCCTCAGGACAGTCACCGGGGAGCTGTTTTTT.

This chain connects TRBV6-5 to TRBJ2-1, with D perhaps matching TRBD1 (5 bases). In germline, CDR1 is MNHEY, CDR2 SVGAGI. This CDR3 contains 14 residues. Trimming took 7 bases from V and 0 from J, leaving 10 bases between them. The CDR3 spells CASKGASSYNEQFF. CDR3 in DNA: TGTGCCAGCAAAGGGGCTAGCTCCTACAATGAGCAGTTCTTC.

This clone has more than one count but fewer than ten. The chain links TRBV9 to TRBJ2-7; D gene ambiguous. Per germline, CDR1 SGDLS and CDR2 YYNGEE. Deletions cut 4 bases from V and 1 base from J, with 9 bases between. CDR3 length: 13 residues. CDR3 DNA: TGTGCCAGCAGCCCAACTGGATCCTACGAGCAGTACTTC. This encodes CASSPTGSYEQYF.

The chain has TRBV5-6 and TRBJ2-7; 7 bases are shared with TRBD1. Trimming removed 3 bases from V and 5 bases from J; junction bases left unmatched: 2. The CDR3 runs to 12 residues. CDR1 SGHDT and CDR2 YYEEEE come from the germline V gene. DNA for the CDR3: TGTGCCAGCAGCTCTACAGGGGACGAGCAGTACTTC. Amino acid sequence: CASSSTGDEQYF.

This clone was seen just once. The chain joins TRBV6-1 to TRBJ1-5, with D tentatively TRBD1 (5 bases). Germline loops: CDR1 MNHNS, CDR2 SASEGT. Trimming stripped 6 bases from V and 1 base from J, with 10 bases between. The CDR3 totals 14 residues. The CDR3 loop reads CASSFWGSNQPQHF. For the CDR3, the DNA is TGTGCCAGCAGCTTCTGGGGGAGCAATCAGCCCCAGCATTTT.

This clone occurred a few times. The chain joins TRBV18 to TRBJ2-1; the match to TRBD2 covers 11 bases. Unmatched junction bases numbered 1, after V lost 2 bases and J lost 10 bases. The CDR3 runs 13 residues. The germline gives CDR1 KGHSH, CDR2 LQKENI. The CDR3, as DNA: TGTGCCAGCTCACCAGGGACTAGCGGAGAGCAGTTCTTC. It codes for CASSPGTSGEQFF.

This clone was seen more than once but under ten times. A much larger clone differs by one base, so this may be a read error. Additional DNA sequences in this sample encode the identical CDR3. V and J are TRBV7-9 and TRBJ2-2, with no clear D. V lost 3 bases and J lost 2, with 4 bases in between. The length of the CDR3 is 13 residues. CDR1 is SEHNR and CDR2 is FQNEAQ in the germline V gene (reference sequence). CDR3 sequence reads: CASSFPNTGELFF. Written as DNA, the CDR3 is TGTGCCAGCAGCTTCCCCAACACCGGGGAGCTGTTTTTT.

About this clone: A read error may produce the germline difference seen at one junction end. The V gene is TRBV5-1, the J gene TRBJ2-5; 7 bases line up with TRBD2. Looked up from germline, CDR1 is SGHRS and CDR2 is YFSETQ. The CDR3 length is 14 residues. The CDR3 region is CASGTTWWEETQYF. The DNA for the CDR3 is TGTGCCAGCGGGACGACATGGTGGGAGGAGACCCAGTACTTC.

The chain employs TRBV6-1 and TRBJ1-5; D not resolved. V was shortened by 3 bases and J by 8 bases, with 14 bases between the two germline ends. CDR3 length equals 14 residues. Germline CDR1 is MNHNS and CDR2 is SASEGT. The CDR3 DNA follows: TGTGCCAGCAGTGACCGATACAGATCCGAGCCCCAGCATTTT. Translation gives CASSDRYRSEPQHF.

The genes are TRBV5-5 and TRBJ2-7; 9 nucleotides match TRBD1. The germline gives CDR1 SGHKS, CDR2 YYEKEE (reference sequence). CDR3 length equals 14 residues. V gave up 3 bases and J gave up 5 bases; unmatched junction bases: 6. The CDR3 reads CASSSPGQGDEQYF. The CDR3 region has the DNA TGTGCCAGCAGCTCCCCGGGACAGGGCGACGAGCAGTACTTC.

V gene TRBV5-6 combines with J gene TRBJ2-7, with TRBD1 matching over 10 bases. Germline V gene sequence: CDR1 SGHDT, CDR2 YYEEEE. V lost 6 bases and J lost 6; bases outside the gene matches: 9. The CDR3 extends over 14 amino acids. DNA for the CDR3: TGTGCCAGCACGTCCGGGACAGGGGTAGGCGAGCAGTACTTC. Amino acids: CASTSGTGVGEQYF.

The V and J genes are TRBV9 and TRBJ2-5; unclear D gene. Germline V CDR1 and CDR2: SGDLS, YYNGEE. V lost 3 bases to trimming and J lost 2 bases, with 11 bases between them. The CDR3 extends over 14 amino acids. The CDR3 nucleotides are TGTGCCAGCAGCGCGTCAGGCACTCAAGAGACCCAGTACTTC. The encoded protein is CASSASGTQETQYF.

The rearrangement links TRBV6-5 to TRBJ2-6; D might be TRBD1 or TRBD2, each matching 5 bases. Germline V gene sequence: CDR1 MNHEY, CDR2 SVGAGI. Trimming cost V 7 bases and J 15 bases, with 16 bases left between them. This CDR3 is built from 12 residues. CDR3 amino acids: CASISEAGALTF. The CDR3 nucleotides are TGTGCCAGCATCTCAGAAGCCGGGGCCCTGACTTTC.

The gene calls are TRBV30 and TRBJ2-2; 7 nucleotides agree with TRBD2. J lost 4 bases, V lost 4 bases, and 6 bases had no gene match. This CDR3 has 14 amino acids. Germline loops: CDR1 GTSNPN, CDR2 SVGIG (reference sequence). CDR3 loop: CAWTGTTSTGELFF. CDR3 bases: TGTGCCTGGACCGGGACTACCTCCACCGGGGAGCTGTTTTTT.

The sample holds one count of this clone. The genes are TRBV19 and TRBJ1-2; 8 bases map to TRBD1. Per the germline V gene, CDR1 is LNHDA and CDR2 is SQIVND (reference sequence). This CDR3 spans 15 amino acids. Trimming at V came to 6 bases and at J to 3 bases, leaving 9 bases not matched to a gene. The CDR3: CASRLLGQDDYGYTF. CDR3 sequence (DNA): TGTGCCAGTAGACTCCTGGGACAGGACGACTATGGCTACACCTTC.

This clone came up a few times. This chain joins TRBV7-2 and TRBJ1-3; D uncertain. This CDR3 region has 13 residues. In germline, CDR1 is SGHTA, CDR2 FQGNSA. V was clipped by 1 base and J by 4 bases, with 5 bases between them. The DNA of the CDR3 is TGTGCCAGCAGCTTAGGGATGGGAAACACCATATATTTT. The encoded protein is CASSLGMGNTIYF.